A single sample is the source of the 25 T cell receptor beta chains below, sequenced in a study of Ad26.COV2.S vaccination and SARS-CoV-2 variants. TCRdb keeps only in-frame clones here, not all; method: immunoSEQ multiplex PCR. The data show approximately 300,000 clones, around 84% seen once. The treatment is: 15 to 20 received Ad26.COV2.S at low or high dose, single or two shots; about 5 received placebo; per-sample allocation not given. After the first vaccine or placebo injection, samples were drawn on day 63. This material consisted of peripheral blood, taken in a trial of Ad26.COV2.S vaccine versus placebo. The receptor source for this set is a person aged 18-65 years who received the Ad26.COV2.S COVID-19 vaccine or a placebo.

The chain has TRBV6-5 and TRBJ1-2, with D perhaps TRBD1 (5 bases). The germline gives CDR1 MNHEY, CDR2 SVGAGI. V gave up 2 bases and J gave up 2 bases, with 9 bases separating them. This CDR3 contains 14 residues. The CDR3 DNA follows: TGTGCCAGCAGTTACGACAGAAAAAACTATGGCTACACCTTC. This encodes CASSYDRKNYGYTF.

This clone was detected a few times. V usage is TRBV10-3 and J usage is TRBJ2-3; TRBD2 aligns across 14 bases. This CDR3 region has 19 residues. The ends lost 0 bases at V and 2 bases at J; junction bases unmatched: 7. From germline, CDR1 is ENHRY and CDR2 SYGVKD. The chain's CDR3 is CAISESQGTSGGPTDTQYF. In nucleotides, the CDR3 is TGTGCCATCAGTGAGTCGCAAGGGACTAGCGGGGGCCCCACAGATACGCAGTATTTT.

The V gene is TRBV7-2, the J gene TRBJ2-2; 11 positions agree with TRBD2. This CDR3 spans 15 amino acids. Germline V gene sequence: CDR1 SGHTA, CDR2 FQGNSA. Losses at the gene ends were 3 bases for V and 5 bases for J; bases not matched to a gene: 2. The CDR3 DNA follows: TGTGCCAGCAGCTTCATAGCGGGGGGGACCGGGGAGCTGTTTTTT. The encoded protein is CASSFIAGGTGELFF. Full variable domain (rest looked up from reference TRBV7-2 and TRBJ2-2): GAGVSQSPSNKVTEKGKDVELRCDPISGHTALYWYRQSLGQGLEFLIYFQGNSAPDKSGLPSDRFSAERTGGSVSTLTIQRTQQEDSAVYLCASSFIAGGTGELFFGEGSRLTVL.

This chain joins TRBV4-3 and TRBJ1-2; D may be TRBD1 (5 bases). Germline V CDR1 and CDR2: LGHNA, YSLEER. V was trimmed by 5 bases and J by 1 base, leaving 8 bases between them. This CDR3 spans 13 amino acids. The CDR3 reads CASSEQGNYGYTF. Here the CDR3 DNA reads TGCGCCAGCAGCGAGCAGGGTAACTATGGCTACACCTTC.

The rearrangement joins TRBV7-9 to TRBJ2-5, with 7 bases fitting TRBD1. Trimming at V came to 0 bases and at J to 5 bases, leaving 0 bases not matched to a gene. This CDR3 has 13 amino acids. Per the germline V gene, CDR1 is SEHNR and CDR2 is FQNEAQ (reference sequence). The CDR3, as DNA: TGTGCCAGCAGCTTAGCCAGGGGGGAGACCCAGTACTTC. Residues: CASSLARGETQYF.

The V gene is TRBV19, the J gene TRBJ1-1, with 10 positions matching TRBD1. The V gene's germline CDR1 is LNHDA and CDR2 SQIVND (reference sequence). J lost 1 base, V lost 8 bases, and 10 bases had no gene match. This CDR3 spans 16 amino acids. The CDR3 here is CASRGGQGVGNTEAFF. The CDR3 DNA is TGTGCCAGTCGAGGAGGACAGGGGGTCGGGAACACTGAAGCTTTCTTT.

The rearrangement links TRBV5-1 to TRBJ2-3; D possibly matches TRBD1 or TRBD2 (7 bases each). The CDR3 covers 17 residues. V was pared by 1 base and J by 3 bases, with 18 bases between. Germline loops: CDR1 SGHRS, CDR2 YFSETQ. The CDR3: CASSLYLRQGGTDTQYF. The CDR3 nucleotides read TGCGCCAGCAGCTTGTATTTAAGACAGGGAGGGACAGATACGCAGTATTTT.

This chain connects TRBV7-8 to TRBJ1-2; 8 bases agree with TRBD1. The CDR3 extends over 14 amino acids. Germline CDR1 reads SGHVS; CDR2 reads FQNEAQ. Germline trimming cut 5 bases from V and 2 bases from J; bases unmatched to any gene: 4. The chain's CDR3 is CASSPRTGNYGYTF. For the CDR3, the DNA is TGTGCCAGCAGCCCGAGGACAGGGAACTATGGCTACACCTTC.

The V call is TRBV4-1, the J call TRBJ2-1, with D possibly TRBD1 on 5 matching bases. The germline V and J ends were trimmed by 1 base and 0 bases, with 13 bases remaining between them. Germline lookup yields CDR1 MGHRA and CDR2 YSYEKL. The CDR3 loop spans 17 amino acids. The CDR3 DNA sequence: TGCGCCAGCAGCCAAGTTCGTGCAGGGATCTCCTACAATGAGCAGTTCTTC. Residues: CASSQVRAGISYNEQFF.

The CDR3 nucleotides read TGTGCCAGCAGTTACGTTCGGACTGAAGCTTTCTTT. Amino acid sequence: CASSYVRTEAFF. The genes are TRBV6-2 or TRBV6-3 and TRBJ1-1; D unclear. V gave up 2 bases and J gave up 5 bases, with 6 bases separating them. The CDR3 length is 12 residues. Germline V CDR1 and CDR2: MNHEY, SVGEGT.

The gene calls are TRBV10-1 and TRBJ2-2; 9 positions match TRBD1. Germline-derived CDR1 and CDR2 are WNHNN and SYGVQD (reference sequence). CDR3 size: 16 residues. Trimming took 0 bases from V and 5 from J; bases not matched to a gene: 4. CDR3: CASSESGTGWTGELFF. Written as DNA, the CDR3 is TGCGCCAGCAGTGAGTCTGGGACAGGGTGGACCGGGGAGCTGTTTTTT.

This clone was found once. V usage is TRBV5-5 and J usage is TRBJ1-2, with unresolved D. Germline CDR1 is SGHKS and CDR2 is YYEKEE (reference sequence). The CDR3 is 15 residues long. V was trimmed by 0 bases and J by 3 bases, leaving 12 bases between them. CDR3 sequence (DNA): TGTGCCAGCAGCTTGGCCCCGGGTAAGGACTATGGCTACACCTTC. Translation gives CASSLAPGKDYGYTF.

The rearrangement uses TRBV7-2 and TRBJ2-7, with D tentatively TRBD1 (6 bases). The CDR3 is made up of 14 amino acids. The V and J ends lost 5 bases and 4 bases respectively, with 15 bases between them. Per the germline V gene, CDR1 is SGHTA and CDR2 is FQGNSA. CDR3 DNA sequence: TGTGCCAGCAGCCCGGACAGAACAGGTTACGAGCAGTACTTC. Its protein is CASSPDRTGYEQYF.

V usage is TRBV19 and J usage is TRBJ1-2; D is ambiguous. The CDR3 has 13 residues. Germline CDR1 reads LNHDA; CDR2 reads SQIVND (reference sequence). Trimming pared 5 bases from V and 5 bases from J, leaving 12 bases between. In DNA, the CDR3 is TGTGCCAGTAGTTATGACAAGAAGTATGGCTACACCTTC. Protein sequence: CASSYDKKYGYTF.

The chain recombines TRBV30 with TRBJ1-1; perhaps TRBD1 as D (5 bases). This CDR3 contains 11 residues. CDR1 and CDR2 from the germline V gene are GTSNPN and SVGIG (reference sequence). The CDR3 region has the DNA TGTAAAGGCCGTGGGGGCACTGAAGCTTTCTTT. The encoded protein is CKGRGGTEAFF.

The rearrangement joins TRBV4-1 to TRBJ2-4; D unclear. With 0 bases removed from V and 0 bases from J, the gap between germline ends came to 18 bases. The CDR3 covers 19 residues. Germline CDR1 reads MGHRA; CDR2 reads YSYEKL. The CDR3, as DNA: TGCGCCAGCAGCCAAGATATCATGGACGGAAAGATAGCCAAAAACATTCAGTACTTC. Translated: CASSQDIMDGKIAKNIQYF.

The CDR3 region is CASSVDLAGRNNEQFF. The CDR3 region has the DNA TGTGCCAGCAGCGTAGATTTAGCGGGCCGAAACAATGAGCAGTTCTTC. This chain uses TRBV9 with TRBJ2-1, with 7 bases fitting TRBD2. V was clipped by 0 bases and J by 5 bases; unmatched bases: 8. This CDR3 has 16 amino acids. CDR1 SGDLS and CDR2 YYNGEE come from the germline V gene.

The chain is built from TRBV18 and TRBJ2-5, with a tentative D call TRBD2 (7 bases). The CDR3 spans 17 residues. Trimming shortened V by 0 bases and J by 1 base, and 15 bases separated the two germline ends. From germline, CDR1 is KGHSH and CDR2 LQKENI. The CDR3 here is CASSPPFPRGLQETQYF. The DNA for the CDR3 is TGTGCCAGCTCACCACCGTTTCCGCGGGGGCTCCAAGAGACCCAGTACTTC.

The genes are TRBV5-1 and TRBJ1-3, with a possible D match to TRBD1 (5 bases). The germline V gene has CDR1 SGHRS and CDR2 YFSETQ. The CDR3 loop spans 16 amino acids. V shed 0 bases and J shed 4 bases, with 14 bases lying between them. CDR3 region: CASSLDAGTWGNTIYF. The CDR3 nucleotides are TGCGCCAGCAGCTTGGATGCAGGGACCTGGGGAAACACCATATATTTT.

V is TRBV6-1 and J is TRBJ1-1; maybe TRBD1 (5 bases). V was trimmed by 3 bases and J by 4 bases, leaving 12 bases between them. The V gene's germline CDR1 is MNHNS and CDR2 SASEGT. The CDR3 runs 14 residues. The CDR3 region is CASSDQGGGTEAFF. The CDR3 DNA follows: TGTGCCAGCAGTGACCAGGGTGGAGGCACTGAAGCTTTCTTT.

The gene calls are TRBV7-2 and TRBJ2-7; TRBD2 agrees at 7 bases. This CDR3 is built from 13 residues. CDR1 is SGHTA and CDR2 is FQGNSA in the germline V gene. Trimming at V came to 1 base and at J to 7 bases, leaving 4 bases not matched to a gene. The CDR3 is CASSLVGGIEQYF. The CDR3 region has the DNA TGTGCCAGCAGCTTAGTCGGGGGGATTGAGCAGTACTTC.

This chain connects TRBV5-4 to TRBJ1-6; D gene unclear. This CDR3 has 20 residues. The germline CDR1 and CDR2 sequences are SGHNT and YYREEE (reference sequence). V dropped 2 bases and J dropped 0 bases, with 21 bases sitting between them. The CDR3 protein is CASSFVQWRAASSYNSPLHF. CDR3 coding DNA: TGTGCCAGCAGCTTCGTACAGTGGCGGGCTGCCAGCTCCTATAATTCACCCCTCCACTTT. The full variable domain, in which reference TRBV5-4 and TRBJ1-6 provide the parts outside the CDR3, is ETGVTQSPTHLIKTRGQQVTLRCSSQSGHNTVSWYQQALGQGPQFIFQYYREEENGRGNFPPRFSGLQFPNYSSELNVNALELDDSALYLCASSFVQWRAASSYNSPLHFGNGTRLTVT.

The V call is TRBV6-4, the J call TRBJ2-3; perhaps TRBD2 as D (5 bases). Trimming pared 4 bases from V and 9 bases from J, leaving 11 bases between. The CDR3 has 12 residues. In germline, CDR1 is MRHNA, CDR2 SNTAGT. CDR3 sequence reads: CASSAGTGTQYF. The CDR3 nucleotides are TGTGCCAGCAGTGCGGGAACGGGCACGCAGTATTTT.

In regard to this clone: Other DNA sequences from this sample encode an identical CDR3 as well. The chain has TRBV5-6 and TRBJ1-4, with 8 nucleotides matching TRBD1. Looked up from germline, CDR1 is SGHDT and CDR2 is YYEEEE. The CDR3 consists of 13 residues. V lost 5 bases to trimming and J lost 5 bases; unmatched junction nucleotides: 2. CDR3 sequence reads: CASRGQENEKLFF. DNA for the CDR3: TGTGCCAGCAGGGGACAGGAGAATGAAAAACTGTTTTTT.

This clone was picked up one time. The V gene is TRBV14, the J gene TRBJ1-2; a weak D match, TRBD1 (6 bases). Trimming removed 4 bases from V and 2 bases from J, with 11 bases in between. In germline, CDR1 is SGHDN, CDR2 FVKESK. This CDR3 is 14 amino acids long. The CDR3 DNA reads as TGTGCCAGCAGCCGACCAGGGGTAAACTATGGCTACACCTTC. This sequence encodes CASSRPGVNYGYTF.